Listed below are T cell receptor beta chains from one sample, sequenced in a study of T cell responses to AZD1222 COVID-19 vaccine. Data came from immunoSEQ multiplex PCR; TCRdb stores just in-frame clones and leaves some out. This repertoire shows roughly 190,000 clones, almost 95% found once; its top ten account for approximately 1.3%. Sequences were derived from peripheral blood, sampled on day 0 of AZD1222 vaccination. The source of these receptors is an adult in good health. CDR3s leave out the opening cysteine and the closing phenylalanine or tryptophan.

V gene: TRBV7-9; J gene: TRBJ1-2; CDR3 protein: ASSVDRRGYT
V gene: TRBV3-1/TRBV3-2; J gene: TRBJ1-5; CDR3 protein: ASSRGADQPQH
V gene: TRBV9; J gene: TRBJ2-7; CDR3 protein: ASSPGPTGGSAGEQY
V gene: TRBV5-1; J gene: TRBJ2-1; CDR3 protein: ASSPAERRIYNEQF
V gene: TRBV5-4; J gene: TRBJ1-4; CDR3 protein: ASSPDRVEKLF
V gene: TRBV2; J gene: TRBJ1-1; CDR3 protein: ASSEDSIISAF
V gene: TRBV18; J gene: TRBJ2-3; CDR3 protein: ASSPGTSGGAWGTDTQY
V gene: TRBV19; J gene: TRBJ1-5; CDR3 protein: ASGLKRENQPQH
V gene: TRBV9; J gene: TRBJ2-1; CDR3 protein: ASSPQLGATYNEQF
V gene: TRBV5-1; J gene: TRBJ2-7; CDR3 protein: ASSPREGAYEQY
V gene: TRBV6-6; J gene: TRBJ2-1; CDR3 protein: AGEYTNNEQF
V gene: TRBV6-1; J gene: TRBJ2-1; CDR3 protein: ASSEDGHSYNEQF